Following are 10 T cell receptor beta chains from one sample sequenced in a study of identical twins. TCRdb re-called the 5' RACE reads with MiXCR, one entry per CDR3 protein. The table records approximately 1.8 million distinct CDR3 sequences, under 35% of them present only once. The material sequenced was cord blood. The receptors derive from a newborn girl in good health.

A single count supports this clonotype. The gene calls are TRBV6-6 and TRBJ1-3; D is unclear. This CDR3 has 16 amino acids. V lost 7 bases and J 0 bases, leaving 16 bases between the germline ends. The germline gives CDR1 MNHNY, CDR2 SVGAGI (reference sequence). The CDR3 coding sequence is TGTGCCAGCACTCCCGGCCAGGCCTTCTCTGGAAACACCATATATTTT. Protein sequence: CASTPGQAFSGNTIYF.

This sequence joins TRBV10-3 and TRBJ2-5; TRBD2 matches 12 bases. The CDR3 runs to 15 residues. Germline V lookup: CDR1 ENHRY, CDR2 SYGVKD. Trimming at V came to 6 bases and at J to 0 bases, leaving 2 bases not matched to a gene. The CDR3 spells CAIRRTSGNQETQYF. DNA for the CDR3: TGTGCCATCAGAAGGACTAGCGGGAACCAAGAGACCCAGTACTTC.

The V call is TRBV5-8, the J call TRBJ1-3; D might be TRBD1 (5 bases). The CDR3 runs to 14 residues. Germline CDR1 and CDR2: SGHTS and YDEGEE. V was shortened by 2 bases and J by 2 bases, with 8 bases between the two germline ends. The CDR3 region is CASSFSGTGNTIYF. DNA for the CDR3: TGTGCCAGCAGCTTTTCAGGGACTGGAAACACCATATATTTT.

V usage is TRBV5-1 and J usage is TRBJ2-4; D unclear. In germline, CDR1 is SGHRS, CDR2 YFSETQ. Trimming took 2 bases from V and 0 from J, leaving 15 bases between them. The CDR3 totals 17 residues. CDR3 protein: CASSFSLLTLAKNIQYF. The CDR3 region has the DNA TGCGCCAGCAGCTTTAGCTTGCTGACACTAGCCAAAAACATTCAGTACTTC. The full variable domain, in which reference TRBV5-1 and TRBJ2-4 provide the parts outside the CDR3, is KAGVTQTPRYLIKTRGQQVTLSCSPISGHRSVSWYQQTPGQGLQFLFEYFSETQRNKGNFPGRFSGRQFSNSRSEMNVSTLELGDSALYLCASSFSLLTLAKNIQYFGAGTRLSVL.

The rearrangement uses TRBV6-6 and TRBJ1-2; TRBD1 is a possible D gene (5 bases). This CDR3 is 16 amino acids long. V was pared by 0 bases and J by 2 bases, with 13 bases between. Germline CDR1 and CDR2: MNHNY and SVGAGI (reference sequence). The CDR3: CASSYSIGAGNYGYTF. CDR3 in DNA: TGTGCCAGCAGTTACTCGATCGGGGCAGGAAACTATGGCTACACCTTC.

The V call is TRBV2, the J call TRBJ2-7; maybe TRBD2 (5 bases). Germline V lookup: CDR1 SNHLY, CDR2 FYNNEI. The V end lost 10 bases, the J end lost 7 bases, and 20 bases lay between the germline ends. The CDR3 spans 13 residues. The CDR3 coding sequence is TGTGCCATCTCCGGTGGACTCATGGATGAGCAGTACTTC. This sequence encodes CAISGGLMDEQYF.

The chain links TRBV29-1 to TRBJ1-3; D unclear. CDR1 SQVTM and CDR2 ANQGSEA come from the germline V gene. The CDR3 consists of 12 residues. The CDR3 DNA reads TGCTGCGCAGGTGCCTCTGGAAACACCATATATTTT. This sequence encodes CCAGASGNTIYF.

The J gene is TRBJ2-1, the V gene TRBV20-1, with 7 nucleotides matching TRBD1. Germline assignment: CDR1 DFQATT and CDR2 SNEGSKA (reference sequence). The junction had 6 bases not matched to a gene; V was cut back by 7 bases and J by 9 bases. This CDR3 is built from 11 residues. CDR3 sequence reads: CSVQYRGEQFF. CDR3 nucleotides: TGCAGTGTACAATACAGGGGTGAGCAGTTCTTC.

This sequence joins TRBV7-9 and TRBJ2-5, with 9 positions matching TRBD1. Per the germline V gene, CDR1 is SEHNR and CDR2 is FQNEAQ (reference sequence). This CDR3 has 15 residues. Losses at the gene ends were 4 bases for V and 4 bases for J; bases not matched to a gene: 7. The CDR3 coding sequence is TGTGCCAGCAGCTCCTACGGGACAGGGAGAGAGACCCAGTACTTC. Protein sequence: CASSSYGTGRETQYF. Full variable domain (missing parts from reference TRBV7-9 and TRBJ2-5): DTGVSQNPRHKITKRGQNVTFRCDPISEHNRLYWYRQTLGQGPEFLTYFQNEAQLEKSRLLSDRFSAERPKGSFSTLEIQRTEQGDSAMYLCASSSYGTGRETQYFGPGTRLLVL.

This clonotype was seen more than once but under ten times. The rearrangement uses TRBV27 and TRBJ2-7; D ambiguous. Germline values: CDR1 MNHEY, CDR2 SMNVEV (reference sequence). The CDR3 is 13 residues long. Trimming removed 8 bases from V and 6 bases from J, with 17 bases in between. The CDR3, as DNA: TGTGCCAGCGGGATAGCATGGATCGGCGAGCAGTACTTC. Translating it yields CASGIAWIGEQYF.